This T cell receptor (beta chain) was captured by sequencing in a study of long-term antiretroviral therapy in people with HIV. General study findings and limits: On ART adherence, viral resistance or therapy changes, no data were available. CDR3 length ranges were narrower in HIV repertoires than in controls. Blood collection from about 2003 to 2018 possibly occurred under older ART regimens. Transplant-donor-level diversity was not reached after ART, though diversity increased.

Sequencing used immunoSEQ v3.0 at survey level. Assay used: immunoSEQ multiplex PCR; TCRdb lists only in-frame clones, some missing. This sample carries 6,500 to 8,000 clones, approximately 85% of them seen once, and the ten largest clones take less than 3%. Trimming shortened V by 3 bases and J by 7 bases, and 6 bases separated the two germline ends. Germline V gives CDR1 MRHNA, CDR2 SNTAGT. The CDR3 consists of 11 residues. Regarding this clone: Its specificity is unknown.

The chain carries TRBV6-4 and TRBJ1-1; tentatively, D is TRBD1 (5 bases). The TCR was taken from a woman aged 45-60 years with HIV. Material: unsorted PBMCs, obtained 3.7 years after starting antiretroviral therapy. CDR3 nucleotide sequence: TGTGCCAGCAGTGAGGGGGGTGAAGCTTTCTTT. This codes for CASSEGGEAFF.